This T cell receptor (beta chain) was identified in a study of human T cells and chemical hapten exposure. Overall study context: The study lasted 20 to 25 weeks, and patients were dosed weekly with diphenylcyclopropenone on the scalp throughout. Reading of the patch tests, which applied 0.01% DPC to the upper back, occurred at 6 days.

As handled by the study authors: Samples contained a median of roughly 96,000 TCRs, with a range of about 23,224 to 690,600. TCRdb fed the RACE reads into MiXCR, producing one record per CDR3 protein. The V and J calls, along with clone size, are taken from TCRdb and not from the paper's own processing. The sample lists approximately 100,000 distinct CDR3 sequences; more than 10% were seen once. Specified time point: pre-sensitization, week 0. Treatment in this sample: therapeutic diphenylcyclopropenone sensitization with weekly scalp DPC. This clonotype was seen a few times. No antigen is known for it. Study results and caveats: After DPC sensitization, TCRs above 1 in 1000 frequency showed no change.

This CDR3 is built from 15 residues. Germline loops: CDR1 SGHTA, CDR2 FQGNSA. After removal of 1 base from V and 7 bases from J, the junction contained 6 bases not matched to a gene. V and J are TRBV7-2 and TRBJ1-4, with 7 bases aligning to TRBD1. The TCR originated in a woman in her forties or fifties with alopecia areata. Some clones in this sample may be carry-over from other donors' samples. Sequenced here: whole blood, sampled in connection with sensitization to the hapten diphenylcyclopropenone (DPC). In nucleotides, the CDR3 is TGTGCCAGCAGCTTAGGAGACAGGGATCGTGAAAAACTGTTTTTT. It specifies CASSLGDRDREKLFF.